This TCR beta chain is drawn from a study of sequential checkpoint blockade in melanoma. Study at large: Maintenance nivolumab came after either treatment sequence.

This clone has more than one count but fewer than ten. Assay: immunoSEQ multiplex PCR; the TCRdb copy retains only in-frame clones and omits some. The sample has roughly 11,000 clones; roughly 80% are singletons. Indicated treatment: randomized to nivolumab then ipilimumab (arm A) or the reverse (arm B). Patients had received no earlier DNA-damaging chemotherapy. From thawed PBMCs, live CD3+CD8+ cells negative for CD19 and CD56 were sorted. Sequenced here: CD8+ T cells sorted from blood (inferred from file names), sampled from a patient given nivolumab and ipilimumab in sequence. The TCR originated in a human donor with melanoma.

Here the CDR3 DNA reads TGTGCCAGCAGCCAAGATGGGCCAGTCTATGGCTACACCTTC. Amino acid sequence: CASSQDGPVYGYTF. The chain couples TRBV14 to TRBJ1-2, with D uncertain. Looked up from germline, CDR1 is SGHDN and CDR2 is FVKESK. Trimming shortened V by 0 bases and J by 4 bases, and 9 bases separated the two germline ends. The CDR3 is 14 residues long.